This entry lists 10 T cell receptor beta chains sequenced from one sample in a study of blood T cell repertoires in COVID-19. Repertoires were generated with immunoSEQ multiplex PCR, while TCRdb's copy carries only in-frame clones and drops some. The sample lists fewer than 200,000 clones, roughly four fifths seen once, with approximately 11% in the top ten. The sequencing sample was made of peripheral blood. These TCRs come from a woman aged 35 to 49 with COVID-19, enrolled during active disease.

The gene calls are TRBV6-6 and TRBJ2-1; no reliable D call. V was clipped by 7 bases and J by 2 bases, with 9 bases between them. This CDR3 comprises 13 residues. In germline, CDR1 is MNHNY, CDR2 SVGAGI (reference sequence). The CDR3 here is CASMQNTYNEQFF. As DNA, the CDR3 is TGTGCCAGCATGCAAAACACCTACAATGAGCAGTTCTTC.

The genes are TRBV7-8 and TRBJ1-2, with TRBD1 as a possible D gene (6 bases). Germline V lookup: CDR1 SGHVS, CDR2 FQNEAQ. Trimming cost V 3 bases and J 8 bases, with 13 bases left between them. There are 13 residues in the CDR3. Here the CDR3 reads CASSFASGGGYTF. CDR3 sequence (DNA): TGTGCCAGCAGCTTCGCGTCGGGGGGCGGCTACACCTTC.

The rearrangement uses TRBV6-2 or TRBV6-3 and TRBJ1-2; possible D gene TRBD1, 6 bases. Germline CDR1 and CDR2: MNHEY and SVGEGT. The CDR3 totals 14 residues. V was trimmed by 2 bases and J by 2 bases, leaving 9 bases between them. CDR3 loop: CASSYRGGNYGYTF. The CDR3 DNA follows: TGTGCCAGCAGTTACAGAGGGGGAAACTATGGCTACACCTTC.

The chain has TRBV7-3 and TRBJ2-1; TRBD1 matches 8 bases. Germline V CDR1 and CDR2: SGHTA, FQGTGA. V shed 2 bases and J 5 bases; nucleotides not matched to a gene: 11. This CDR3 contains 17 residues. CDR3 loop: CASSLAPPGGANNEQFF. CDR3 DNA sequence: TGTGCCAGCAGCTTAGCCCCCCCAGGGGGCGCGAACAATGAGCAGTTCTTC.

In its sample, this clone was seen many times. The chain uses TRBV19 and TRBJ2-7, with TRBD1 matching over 12 bases. Looked up from germline, CDR1 is LNHDA and CDR2 is SQIVND (reference sequence). With V trimmed by 5 bases and J by 4 bases, 6 bases remained unmatched. This CDR3 is built from 15 residues. DNA of the CDR3: TGTGCCAGTAGTCCGGGACAGGGGGCGCTGTACGAGCAGTACTTC. Residues: CASSPGQGALYEQYF.

This clone occurred once. This rearrangement joins TRBV2 to TRBJ2-7, with no clear D. V was pared by 9 bases and J by 2 bases, with 11 bases between. Per germline, CDR1 SNHLY and CDR2 FYNNEI. The CDR3 length is 12 residues. The DNA of the CDR3 is TGTGCCAGGAAAAGACAAGCCTACGAGCAGTACTTC. Translation: CARKRQAYEQYF.

The V call is TRBV12-5, the J call TRBJ2-5, with D possibly being TRBD2 (6 bases). This CDR3 comprises 13 residues. The germline CDR1 and CDR2 sequences are LGHNT and FRNRAP. Trimming shortened V by 5 bases and J by 7 bases, and 14 bases separated the two germline ends. DNA of the CDR3: TGTGCTAGTGGTGAGGGACTTGGCGGGACCCAGTACTTC. Its translation: CASGEGLGGTQYF.

This clone was seen just once. V and J are TRBV13 and TRBJ2-6; 9 bases agree with TRBD1. Germline trimming cut 4 bases from V and 2 bases from J; bases unmatched to any gene: 6. The CDR3 sequence is 17 residues long. From germline, CDR1 is PRHDT and CDR2 FYEKMQ (reference sequence). The CDR3 region is CASSSRDRDAGANVLTF. The CDR3 DNA sequence: TGTGCCAGCAGCTCCCGGGACAGGGACGCTGGGGCCAACGTCCTGACTTTC.

The chain has TRBV2 and TRBJ2-1; 15 bases map to TRBD2. The CDR3 covers 15 residues. Germline lookup yields CDR1 SNHLY and CDR2 FYNNEI. V shed 4 bases and J 7 bases; nucleotides not matched to a gene: 2. The CDR3 protein is CASSGTSGRGNEQFF. CDR3 bases: TGTGCCAGCAGTGGGACTAGCGGGAGGGGGAATGAGCAGTTCTTC.

The chain combines TRBV28 with TRBJ2-1, with TRBD2 identical over 10 bases. Per the germline V gene, CDR1 is MDHEN and CDR2 is SYDVKM. This CDR3 is 17 amino acids long. V was pared by 5 bases and J by 2 bases, with 9 bases of the junction left unmatched. This CDR3 is CASSLPGLAYTYNEQFF. CDR3 sequence (DNA): TGTGCCAGCAGTCTCCCGGGACTAGCGTATACCTACAATGAGCAGTTCTTC.